This T cell receptor (beta chain) was identified during a study of blood T cell repertoires in COVID-19. At the level of the study: The origin of the acute and convalescent COVID-19 samples was the United States, Italy and Spain. T cells, B-cell-depleted T cells, or PBMCs provided the cDNA or gDNA that served as material.

In germline, CDR1 is SEHNR, CDR2 FQNEAQ (reference sequence). Trimming removed 3 bases from V and 3 bases from J, with 12 bases in between. The CDR3 spans 15 residues. In the authors' workflow: Reference gene primers were amplified, and this amplification served to estimate nucleated cell counts. Sequenced by immunoSEQ multiplex PCR; TCRdb stores in-frame clones only, minus some. D and trimming were read from the DNA, whereas the V and J calls and clone size are those reported in that table. In the table there are roughly 280,000 clones, about 85% of which are singletons. Material for sequencing was peripheral blood. The source is a man in his fifties or sixties with acute or convalescent COVID-19. The J gene is TRBJ2-1, the V gene TRBV7-9, with TRBD2 as a possible D gene (6 bases). The CDR3 sequence: CASSLSGGIYNEQFF. As DNA, the CDR3 is TGTGCCAGCAGCTTGTCTGGGGGGATCTACAATGAGCAGTTCTTC.